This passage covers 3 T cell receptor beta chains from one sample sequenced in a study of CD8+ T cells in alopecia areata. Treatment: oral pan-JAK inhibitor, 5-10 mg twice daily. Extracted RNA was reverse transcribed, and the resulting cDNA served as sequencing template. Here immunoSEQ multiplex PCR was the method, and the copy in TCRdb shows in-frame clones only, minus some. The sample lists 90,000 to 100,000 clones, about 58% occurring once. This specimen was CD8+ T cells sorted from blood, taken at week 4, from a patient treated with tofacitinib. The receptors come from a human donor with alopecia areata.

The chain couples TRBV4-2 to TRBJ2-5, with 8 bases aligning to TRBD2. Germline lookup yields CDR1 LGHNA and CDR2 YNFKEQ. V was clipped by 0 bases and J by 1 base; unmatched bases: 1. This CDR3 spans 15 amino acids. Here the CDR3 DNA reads TGTGCCAGCAGCCAAGATCGGGGGGGCCAAGAGACCCAGTACTTC. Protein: CASSQDRGGQETQYF.

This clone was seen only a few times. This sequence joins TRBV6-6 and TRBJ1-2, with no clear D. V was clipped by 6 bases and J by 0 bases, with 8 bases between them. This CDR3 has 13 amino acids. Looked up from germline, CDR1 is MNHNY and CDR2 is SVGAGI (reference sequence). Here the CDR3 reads CASSLHPNYGYTF. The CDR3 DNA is TGTGCCAGCAGCTTACACCCTAACTATGGCTACACCTTC.

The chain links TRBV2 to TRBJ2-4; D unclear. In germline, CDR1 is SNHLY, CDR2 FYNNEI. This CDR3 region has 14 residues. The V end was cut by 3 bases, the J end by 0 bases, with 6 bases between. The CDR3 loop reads CASSDSVAKNIQYF. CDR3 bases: TGTGCCAGCAGTGATTCGGTAGCCAAAAACATTCAGTACTTC. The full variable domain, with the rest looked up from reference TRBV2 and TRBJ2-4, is EPEVTQTPSHQVTQMGQEVILRCVPISNHLYFYWYRQILGQKVEFLVSFYNNEISEKSEIFDDQFSVERPDGSNFTLKIRSTKLEDSAMYFCASSDSVAKNIQYFGAGTRLSVL.